The source of this TCR beta chain is a study of metastatic and nonmetastatic thyroid tumors. Study as a whole: From malignant and benign thyroid patients, repertoires in blood and in tumor or nodule tissue were compared.

The entire patient cohort was treatment-naive prior to thyroid surgery. Study outcomes and limitations: For both blood and tumor, malignant thyroid tumors reportedly showed significantly higher TCR beta diversity than benign nodules did.

V gave up 2 bases and J gave up 1 base, with 11 bases separating them. The CDR3 runs 15 residues. Germline CDR1 reads LGHDT; CDR2 reads YNNKEL (reference sequence). Ten or more counts support this clone. No antigen is known for it. TCRdb called clones again from the PCR reads with MiXCR. The table includes over 25,000 clones, approximately 17% detected once. The chain links TRBV3-1 to TRBJ1-1; no clear D. The receptor comes from a female donor with papillary thyroid cancer or a benign thyroid nodule (not recorded which). Some clones in this sample may be carry-over from other donors' samples. The specimen sequenced was blood. CDR3 in amino acids: CASSQQRGANTEAFF. The CDR3 DNA is TGTGCCAGCAGCCAACAGAGAGGAGCGAACACTGAAGCTTTCTTT.